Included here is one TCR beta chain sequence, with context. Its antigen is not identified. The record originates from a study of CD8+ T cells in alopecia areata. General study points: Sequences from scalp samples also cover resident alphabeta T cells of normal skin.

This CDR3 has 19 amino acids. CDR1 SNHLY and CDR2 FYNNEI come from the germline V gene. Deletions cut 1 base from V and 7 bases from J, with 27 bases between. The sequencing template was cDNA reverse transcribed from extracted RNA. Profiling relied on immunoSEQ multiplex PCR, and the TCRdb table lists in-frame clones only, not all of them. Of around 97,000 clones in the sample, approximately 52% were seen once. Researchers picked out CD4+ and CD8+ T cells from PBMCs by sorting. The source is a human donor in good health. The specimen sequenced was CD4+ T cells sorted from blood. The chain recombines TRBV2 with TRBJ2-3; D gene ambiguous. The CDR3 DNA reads TGTGCCAGCAGTGAAGGTGAAGACTGGGCCCGCTCCTCACGATATACGCAGTATTTT. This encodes CASSEGEDWARSSRYTQYF.